The clone carrying this T cell receptor (beta chain) showed up many times. Using immunoSEQ multiplex PCR, the repertoire was profiled, and TCRdb retains in-frame clones only, with some absent. The top ten clones hold roughly 0.25% of a sample with some 670,000 clones, about 87% of them seen once. The junction had 12 bases not matched to a gene; V was cut back by 3 bases and J by 5 bases. Germline V gene data show CDR1 as SGDLS and CDR2 as YYNGEE. The CDR3 runs 18 residues. The data were obtained in a study of blood T cell repertoires in COVID-19. The source material was peripheral blood. This clonotype originated in a woman under 30 with acute or convalescent COVID-19. The V call is TRBV9, the J call TRBJ1-4, with 11 bases matching TRBD1. In nucleotides, the CDR3 is TGTGCCAGCAGCGCGAGGGACAGGGGGTGGCTGGGGAATGAAAAACTGTTTTTT. This codes for CASSARDRGWLGNEKLFF.